These 13 T cell receptor beta chains were sequenced from one sample in a study of blood T cell repertoires in COVID-19. Sequenced by immunoSEQ multiplex PCR; TCRdb stores in-frame clones only, minus some. There are fewer than 90,000 clones in the sample; 85% to 90% occur only once, and more than 15% lies in the top ten. The sample comprised peripheral blood. The source of these receptors is a man older than 75 in a cohort sampled during active COVID-19.

The V and J genes are TRBV5-6 and TRBJ1-3; 9 bases line up with TRBD1. The CDR3 has 16 residues. V was clipped by 2 bases and J by 4 bases; unmatched bases: 7. CDR1 and CDR2 from the germline V gene are SGHDT and YYEEEE. CDR3 amino acids: CASSFGQGQGGNTIYF. CDR3 DNA sequence: TGTGCCAGCAGCTTCGGACAGGGGCAGGGAGGAAACACCATATATTTT.

The V call is TRBV9, the J call TRBJ1-1; the D is unclear. The CDR3 extends over 15 amino acids. Germline assignment: CDR1 SGDLS and CDR2 YYNGEE. V was trimmed by 0 bases and J by 3 bases, leaving 12 bases between them. CDR3 nucleotides: TGTGCCAGCAGCGTAGTATTAGGGAGGGACACTGAAGCTTTCTTT. It codes for CASSVVLGRDTEAFF.

The V call is TRBV29-1, the J call TRBJ2-5, with D perhaps TRBD2 (7 bases). In germline, CDR1 is SQVTM, CDR2 ANQGSEA. The CDR3 runs to 14 residues. Trimming left V 3 bases short and J 2 bases short, with 13 bases between. DNA of the CDR3: TGCAGCGTTGAGGGGCGGGGGACACAAGAGACCCAGTACTTC. Protein product: CSVEGRGTQETQYF.

V and J are TRBV2 and TRBJ1-5, with 10 bases fitting TRBD1. Per the germline V gene, CDR1 is SNHLY and CDR2 is FYNNEI. V shed 6 bases and J 3 bases; nucleotides not matched to a gene: 5. This CDR3 contains 15 residues. The DNA for the CDR3 is TGTGCCAGCAGAGGACAGGGGGTATCCAATCAGCCCCAGCATTTT. Protein product: CASRGQGVSNQPQHF.

The chain has TRBV5-1 and TRBJ1-2; TRBD1 aligns across 12 bases. The V and J ends lost 4 bases and 4 bases, in that order; junction bases with no gene match: 11. Germline V lookup: CDR1 SGHRS, CDR2 YFSETQ. The CDR3 is 17 amino acids. CDR3 in DNA: TGCGCCAGCAGCCCTGGGGGACAGGGGGCAGTCGGCTATGGCTACACCTTC. Residues: CASSPGGQGAVGYGYTF.

This chain links TRBV21-1 with TRBJ2-3; the D segment call TRBD1 is taken from the table without a DNA check. TRBV21-1 is described as a pseudogene. The CDR3 consists of 17 residues. CDR3 nucleotide sequence: TGTGCCAGCAGCAAAAATGGCGCGGACAGGGGGACAGATACGCAGTATTTT. Translated, it gives CASSKNGADRGTDTQYF.

A single count supports this clone. The V gene is TRBV7-6, the J gene TRBJ1-2, with D tentatively TRBD1 (6 bases). Trimming removed 1 base from V and 2 bases from J, with 11 bases in between. This CDR3 has 15 amino acids. In germline, CDR1 is SGHVS, CDR2 FNYEAQ. The CDR3 coding sequence is TGTGCCAGCAGCTTAGTCGGGGGGGCGAACTATGGCTACACCTTC. It is translated as CASSLVGGANYGYTF. The full variable domain, with the rest looked up from reference TRBV7-6 and TRBJ1-2, is GAGVSQSPRYKVTKRGQDVALRCDPISGHVSLYWYRQALGQGPEFLTYFNYEAQQDKSGLPNDRFSAERPEGSISTLTIQRTEQRDSAMYRCASSLVGGANYGYTFGSGTRLTVV.

This rearrangement joins TRBV3-1 (or the pseudogene TRBV3-2) to TRBJ2-1; perhaps TRBD1 as D (5 bases). Per the germline V gene, CDR1 is LGHDT and CDR2 is YNNKEL (reference sequence). With 2 bases removed from V and 9 bases from J, the gap between germline ends came to 8 bases. The CDR3 runs to 12 residues. CDR3 residues: CASSQMGLEQFF. For the CDR3, the DNA is TGTGCCAGCAGCCAAATGGGGCTTGAGCAGTTCTTC.

V usage is TRBV19 and J usage is TRBJ1-3, with D possibly matching TRBD1 (6 bases). Looked up from germline, CDR1 is LNHDA and CDR2 is SQIVND (reference sequence). V was trimmed by 5 bases and J by 4 bases, leaving 21 bases between them. This CDR3 spans 17 amino acids. The CDR3 DNA follows: TGTGCCAGTAGTGCCCGACAGGACCAGGGGACGGGAAACACCATATATTTT. Its translation: CASSARQDQGTGNTIYF.

The chain combines TRBV18 with TRBJ1-1; 11 bases align to TRBD1. V trimming: 5 bases; J trimming: 4 bases; junction bases outside the gene matches: 15. This CDR3 is built from 18 residues. CDR1 is KGHSH and CDR2 is LQKENI in the germline V gene. CDR3 nucleotide sequence: TGTGCCAGCTCATCAACTGCTGGACAGGGGGCAAGGTTCACTGAAGCTTTCTTT. It specifies CASSSTAGQGARFTEAFF.

CDR3 nucleotide sequence: TGTGCCAGCAGTCAAACGACGGGATACGAGCAGTACGTC. Its protein is CASSQTTGYEQYV. V gene TRBV11-2 combines with J gene TRBJ2-7, with D tentatively TRBD2 (5 bases). The CDR3 runs to 13 residues. Germline values: CDR1 SGHAT, CDR2 FQNNGV. Trimming cost V 6 bases and J 4 bases, with 13 bases left between them.

The chain employs TRBV3-1 (or the pseudogene TRBV3-2) and TRBJ2-6; D remains unclear. Germline V gives CDR1 LGHDT, CDR2 YNNKEL (reference sequence). The CDR3 loop spans 13 amino acids. The V and J ends lost 5 bases and 1 base respectively, with 3 bases between them. The DNA of the CDR3 is TGTGCCAGCAGCACATCTGGGGCCAACGTCCTGACTTTC. It yields the protein CASSTSGANVLTF.

The V gene is TRBV6-5, the J gene TRBJ1-3; D is ambiguous. The germline V and J ends were trimmed by 2 bases and 0 bases, with 5 bases remaining between them. CDR1 MNHEY and CDR2 SVGAGI come from the germline V gene. CDR3 size: 14 residues. As DNA, the CDR3 is TGTGCCAGCAGTTACACAGACTCTGGAAACACCATATATTTT. This gives the protein CASSYTDSGNTIYF.